This is a list of T cell receptor beta chains from one sample in a study of T cell changes during pregnancy in multiple sclerosis. Libraries were prepared by immunoSEQ multiplex PCR; TCRdb keeps only in-frame clonotypes and omits some of them. The sample holds approximately 34,000 clones, roughly 94% seen once. Sample: CD4+ T cells from peripheral blood mononuclear cells, taken after pregnancy. The receptors here all came from a female donor with multiple sclerosis, enrolled in a pregnancy study. The CDR3 runs from the conserved cysteine through the conserved F or W. D genes are given only for firm matches. Some rows mark clone size as missing; the rest say once, few, many or name a class of expanded clone.

.	TRBJ2-1	14	TRBD2	TRBV28	CASSLGLAAGEQFF	TGTGCCAGCAGCCTCGGACTAGCGGCAGGTGAGCAGTTCTTC
.	TRBJ1-5	17	TRBD1	TRBV5-1	CASSPGQGDWAIQPQHF	TGCGCCAGCAGCCCCGGACAGGGGGATTGGGCCATTCAGCCCCAGCATTTT
.	TRBJ2-3	14	.	TRBV19	CASSRGADIDTQYF	TGTGCCAGTAGTCGGGGGGCGGATATAGATACGCAGTATTTT
.	TRBJ1-1	21	TRBD1	TRBV4-2	CASSQDLLGGAGGVANTEAFF	TGTGCCAGCAGCCAAGATCTCCTTGGCGGCGCAGGGGGCGTTGCAAACACTGAAGCTTTCTTT
.	TRBJ2-1	18	TRBD2	TRBV18	CASSSLPSASGSLNEQFF	TGTGCCAGCTCATCCCTCCCGTCTGCTAGCGGGAGCCTAAATGAGCAGTTCTTC
.	TRBJ2-3	14	.	TRBV19	CASSLTTSTDTQYF	TGTGCCAGTAGTCTGACAACTAGCACAGATACGCAGTATTTT
.	TRBJ2-2	14	.	TRBV11-2	CASSLIRDTGELFF	TGTGCCAGCAGCTTAATCAGGGACACCGGGGAGCTGTTTTTT
.	TRBJ2-2	16	.	TRBV7-8	CASTRLQPGDTGELFF	TGTGCCAGCACCCGTTTGCAGCCCGGAGACACCGGGGAGCTGTTTTTT
.	TRBJ2-5	14	.	TRBV27	CASSPDRLQETQYF	TGTGCCAGCAGCCCCGACAGGCTTCAAGAGACCCAGTACTTC
.	TRBJ2-7	15	.	TRBV11-2	CASSSTLRGSYEQYF	TGTGCCAGCAGCTCAACACTAAGAGGCTCCTACGAGCAGTACTTC
.	TRBJ2-7	14	TRBD1	TRBV2	CASSGQGISYEQYF	TGTGCCAGCAGCGGACAGGGAATCTCCTACGAGCAGTACTTC
.	TRBJ2-2	15	.	TRBV28	CASSLRRKNTGELFF	TGTGCCAGCAGTTTGCGGAGAAAGAACACCGGGGAGCTGTTTTTT
.	TRBJ1-2	13	TRBD1	TRBV4-1	CASSRDRGYGYTF	TGCGCCAGCAGCCGGGACAGGGGCTATGGCTACACCTTC
.	TRBJ2-7	15	.	TRBV11-2	CASSLVPLGSYEQYF	TGTGCCAGCAGCTTAGTGCCCCTCGGCTCCTACGAGCAGTACTTC
.	TRBJ2-2	16	.	TRBV27	CASSTRGGAGAGELFF	TGTGCCAGCAGTACCCGGGGAGGCGCTGGCGCCGGGGAGCTGTTTTTT
.	TRBJ2-1	13	.	TRBV5-4	CASSLPTDNEQFF	TGTGCCAGCAGCCTCCCAACTGACAATGAGCAGTTCTTC
.	TRBJ1-4	16	TRBD1	TRBV5-4	CASSPGTGAGREKLFF	TGTGCCAGCAGTCCCGGGACAGGGGCGGGTAGGGAAAAACTGTTTTTT
.	TRBJ2-3	15	.	TRBV9	CASSAHAEGTDTQYF	TGTGCCAGCAGCGCTCACGCGGAGGGGACAGATACGCAGTATTTT
.	TRBJ2-7	13	TRBD1	TRBV19	CASSQGGLGLEYF	TGTGCCAGTAGTCAAGGGGGCCTTGGGTTGGAGTACTTC
.	TRBJ1-2	13	.	TRBV6-5	CASSYRRGEGYTF	TGTGCCAGCAGTTACCGGAGGGGAGAGGGCTACACCTTC
.	TRBJ1-5	15	TRBD1	TRBV6-1	CASKSLDRRDQPQHF	TGTGCCAGCAAATCTTTGGACAGGCGAGATCAGCCCCAGCATTTT
.	TRBJ1-2	11	TRBD1	TRBV25-1	CASSYRGRVTF	TGTGCCAGCAGCTACAGGGGGCGGGTGACCTTC
.	TRBJ1-5	16	.	TRBV7-2	CASSLGGVGRYQPQHF	TGTGCCAGCAGCTTGGGCGGGGTGGGTAGGTATCAGCCCCAGCATTTT
.	TRBJ2-2	15	TRBD2	TRBV2	CAIQGTSGNTGELFF	TGTGCCATACAGGGGACTAGCGGGAACACCGGGGAGCTGTTTTTT
once	TRBJ2-1	15	.	TRBV11-3	CASSPFRVPGNEQFF	TGTGCCAGCAGCCCTTTCAGGGTCCCGGGCAATGAGCAGTTCTTC
.	TRBJ1-1	16	TRBD1	TRBV14	CASSFRDRALGAEAFF	TGTGCCAGCAGCTTCCGGGACAGGGCTCTAGGAGCTGAAGCTTTCTTT
few	TRBJ2-2	13	.	TRBV27	CASSQRNPGELFF	TGTGCCAGCAGCCAGCGAAACCCCGGGGAGCTGTTTTTT
.	TRBJ1-2	12	TRBD1	TRBV7-3	CASSYGQGAITF	TGTGCCAGCAGCTATGGACAGGGGGCGATCACCTTC
.	TRBJ1-6	15	.	TRBV9	CASSVGTAVRSPLHF	TGTGCCAGCAGCGTAGGGACAGCAGTCCGTTCACCCCTCCACTTT
.	TRBJ2-7	16	.	TRBV10-3	CAISWGDRVATYEQYF	TGTGCCATCAGCTGGGGGGATAGGGTAGCGACCTACGAGCAGTACTTC
.	TRBJ1-6	15	.	TRBV19	CASSGGVTYNSPLHF	TGTGCCAGTAGTGGGGGGGTAACCTATAATTCACCCCTCCACTTT
few	TRBJ1-5	14	.	TRBV2	CATKRTTENQPQHF	TGTGCCACCAAGAGGACGACAGAGAATCAGCCCCAGCATTTT
.	TRBJ1-4	15	.	TRBV5-1	CASSWGGVTNEKLFF	TGCGCCAGCAGCTGGGGCGGGGTCACTAATGAAAAACTGTTTTTT
.	TRBJ1-5	14	.	TRBV28	CASSPDSRRRPQHF	TGTGCCAGCAGTCCGGACAGCCGACGACGGCCCCAGCATTTT
.	TRBJ1-6	13	TRBD1	TRBV7-9	CASMGQGNSPLHF	TGTGCCAGCATGGGACAGGGGAATTCACCCCTCCACTTT
.	TRBJ1-5	14	.	TRBV18	CASSPGRLDQPQHF	TGTGCCAGCTCACCAGGCAGGTTAGACCAGCCCCAGCATTTT
.	TRBJ1-1	14	.	TRBV27	CASSVLRGYTEAFF	TGTGCCAGCAGTGTATTACGGGGGTACACTGAAGCTTTCTTT
.	TRBJ2-1	16	TRBD2	TRBV2	CASSLGTSGGAGEQFF	TGTGCCAGCAGTCTCGGGACTAGCGGGGGGGCGGGGGAGCAGTTCTTC
.	TRBJ2-3	14	.	TRBV14	CASSLELNRDTQYF	TGTGCCAGCAGCCTTGAGCTAAACCGAGATACGCAGTATTTT
.	TRBJ2-1	14	TRBD2	TRBV5-1	CASRTSSSYNEQFF	TGCGCCAGCAGGACTAGCAGCTCCTACAATGAGCAGTTCTTC
.	TRBJ1-1	14	TRBD1	TRBV7-9	CASSGGQSGTEAFF	TGTGCCAGCAGCGGGGGACAGTCGGGCACTGAAGCTTTCTTT
.	TRBJ2-1	11	.	TRBV11-2	CASGVANEQFF	TGTGCCAGCGGAGTTGCCAATGAGCAGTTCTTC
.	TRBJ2-3	13	.	TRBV10-1	CASSEGLTDTQYF	TGCGCCAGCAGTGAGGGCCTCACAGATACGCAGTATTTT
.	TRBJ1-1	16	.	TRBV19	CASISSPRLLNTEAFF	TGTGCCAGTATCTCCTCCCCGAGACTCCTGAACACTGAAGCTTTCTTT
.	TRBJ1-6	14	.	TRBV27	CASSLTGWSSPLHF	TGTGCCAGCAGTTTAACAGGGTGGAGTTCACCCCTCCACTTT
.	TRBJ2-1	19	TRBD2	TRBV7-9	CASSLVGMSGRTAYNEQFF	TGTGCCAGCAGCTTAGTAGGGATGAGCGGGAGGACCGCCTACAATGAGCAGTTCTTC
few	TRBJ1-6	16	TRBD1	TRBV7-2	CASSLILGQGISPLHF	TGTGCCAGCAGCCTAATCCTAGGACAGGGAATCTCACCCCTCCACTTT
.	TRBJ1-1	15	TRBD1	TRBV10-3	CAISGQGVGNTEAFF	TGTGCCATCAGTGGACAGGGGGTCGGGAACACTGAAGCTTTCTTT
.	TRBJ2-2	15	TRBD1	TRBV7-6	CASSLTGMNTGELFF	TGTGCCAGCAGCTTGACAGGGATGAACACCGGGGAGCTGTTTTTT
.	TRBJ1-1	15	TRBD1	TRBV7-8	CASSLKAGGRTEAFF	TGTGCCAGCAGCCTCAAGGCAGGGGGTAGAACTGAAGCTTTCTTT
.	TRBJ2-5	15	.	TRBV2	CASTRRASSQETQYF	TGTGCCAGCACCAGGCGGGCCAGTTCCCAAGAGACCCAGTACTTC